This T cell receptor (beta chain) was observed in a study of blood T cell repertoires in COVID-19. Across the study: Specimens from acute and convalescent COVID-19 originated in the United States, Italy and Spain. PBMCs, B-cell-depleted T cells, or T cells provided the cDNA or gDNA that made up the material.

In the source study's methods: Estimates of nucleated cell counts were drawn from the amplification of reference gene primers. Profiling relied on immunoSEQ multiplex PCR, and the TCRdb table lists in-frame clones only, not all of them. V and J calls and clone size follow that table, whereas D and trimming were derived from the DNA. The sample lists 100,000 to 150,000 clones; around 89% were seen once. This clone was counted once. Per the germline V gene, CDR1 is KGHSH and CDR2 is LQKENI. V was cut by 4 bases and J by 0 bases, with 10 bases left in between. This CDR3 region has 15 residues. The clonotype originates from a man between 65 and 79 years old with active COVID-19. The rearrangement joins TRBV18 to TRBJ2-1; a weak D match, TRBD2 (5 bases). The source material was peripheral blood. CDR3 residues: CASSQADSSYNEQFF. Here the CDR3 DNA reads TGTGCCAGCTCACAAGCGGATAGCTCCTACAATGAGCAGTTCTTC.